The next 16 T cell receptor beta chains were all read from a single sample in a study of naive and memory T cell subsets. Study outcomes and limitations: Especially in CD8 cells, naive repertoires contained a few larger clonotypes, possibly CD45RA-re-expressing memory cells.

Both TRBC1 and TRBC2 were covered by a beta constant-region primer of two equimolar oligonucleotides. Ligated cDNA was amplified by four rounds of PCR with nested alpha and beta constant-region primers and SP2. TCRdb re-called the UMI-ligation and nested PCR reads through MiXCR, storing one row per CDR3 protein. The sample comprises roughly 97,000 distinct CDR3 sequences, roughly 15% of which are singletons, and about 3% rests with the top ten. No cognate antigen is known for these TCRs. Sequencing used naive CD8+ T cells from blood. These TCRs come from a human donor in good health.

A word on this clonotype: This may arise from a read error, as a much more abundant clone is one base away. J is TRBJ1-2 and V is TRBV12-3 or TRBV12-4; the D is unclear. This CDR3 has 14 residues. CDR3 protein: CASSSPQANYAYTF. The CDR3 bases are TGTGCCAGCAGTTCCCCTCAAGCTAACTATGCCTACACCTTC.

This clonotype turned up a few times. V is TRBV21-1 and J is TRBJ2-3. TRBV21-1 is classified as a pseudogene. This CDR3 has 15 amino acids. For the CDR3, the DNA is TGTGCCAGCAGCAAAGTCGTCTCTCCCACAGATACGCAGTATTTT. This sequence encodes CASSKVVSPTDTQYF.

This clonotype was recorded a few times. The genes are TRBV15 and TRBJ2-7, with D unclear. From germline, CDR1 is LNHNV and CDR2 YYDKDF (reference sequence). V lost 1 base to trimming and J lost 0 bases, with 7 bases between them. CDR3 length equals 14 residues. CDR3 protein: CATSRAQASYEQYF. CDR3 in DNA: TGTGCCACCAGCAGAGCACAAGCCTCCTACGAGCAGTACTTC.

This clonotype was detected only a few times. The rearrangement links TRBV3-1 to TRBJ2-6; D is uncertain. This CDR3 has 20 amino acids. The V gene lost 3 bases and the J gene lost 0 bases, with 21 bases spanning the gap. The germline V gene encodes CDR1 LGHDT and CDR2 YNNKEL (reference sequence). CDR3 amino acids: CASSHLVTASAISGANVLTF. The CDR3 coding sequence is TGTGCCAGCAGCCACCTAGTGACCGCCTCGGCTATCTCTGGGGCCAACGTCCTGACTTTC.

The rearrangement uses TRBV19 and TRBJ2-1, with 9 nucleotides matching TRBD2. There are 15 residues in the CDR3. Germline lookup yields CDR1 LNHDA and CDR2 SQIVND (reference sequence). V lost 10 bases, J lost 8 bases, and 15 bases stayed unmatched. CDR3 bases: TGTGCCACCACGAAGTTAGCGGGAGTAGGGTATGAGCAGTTCTTC. Translating gives CATTKLAGVGYEQFF.

This clonotype has more than one count but fewer than ten. The chain uses TRBV4-2 and TRBJ1-6, with D perhaps TRBD1 (5 bases). The CDR3 spans 17 residues. Germline CDR1 LGHNA, CDR2 YNFKEQ. The ends were cut back, 1 base at V and 1 base at J, with 11 bases in the middle. CDR3 amino acids: CASSQGPGLSYNSPLHF. CDR3 DNA sequence: TGTGCCAGCAGCCAAGGTCCAGGGTTGTCCTATAATTCACCCCTCCACTTT.

The chain recombines TRBV9 with TRBJ2-5, with a weak D call TRBD2 (5 bases). Germline V lookup: CDR1 SGDLS, CDR2 YYNGEE. V lost 2 bases to trimming and J lost 2 bases, with 7 bases between them. The CDR3 consists of 13 residues. The CDR3 DNA reads TGTGCCAGCAGCGTGGGCGGGCAAGAGACCCAGTACTTC. As protein: CASSVGGQETQYF. Based on the CDR3 plus reference TRBV9 and TRBJ2-5, the full variable domain is DSGVTQTPKHLITATGQRVTLRCSPRSGDLSVYWYQQSLDQGLQFLIQYYNGEERAKGNILERFSAQQFPDLHSELNLSSLELGDSALYFCASSVGGQETQYFGPGTRLLVL.

This clonotype was detected many times. The genes are TRBV20-1 and TRBJ2-3, with D unresolved. The length of the CDR3 is 11 residues. The V gene's germline CDR1 is DFQATT and CDR2 SNEGSKA (reference sequence). With 5 bases removed from V and 5 bases from J, the gap between germline ends came to 8 bases. CDR3 coding DNA: TGCAGTGCTCCGGACCGAGATACGCAGTATTTT. The encoded protein is CSAPDRDTQYF.

The chain employs TRBV4-3 and TRBJ2-1; no reliable D call. V dropped 1 base and J dropped 10 bases, with 14 bases sitting between them. Per germline, CDR1 LGHNA and CDR2 YSLEER. The CDR3 has 14 residues. CDR3 nucleotides: TGCGCCAGCAGCCAAGGTCGTATGGTAGGAGAGCAGTTCTTC. It codes for CASSQGRMVGEQFF.

This clonotype occurred many times. V and J are TRBV5-4 and TRBJ2-1; TRBD2 is a possible D gene (5 bases). CDR3 length: 13 residues. The V gene lost 0 bases and the J gene lost 7 bases, with 8 bases spanning the gap. From germline, CDR1 is SGHNT and CDR2 YYREEE (reference sequence). The CDR3 region is CASSLDRGNEQFF. In nucleotides, the CDR3 is TGTGCCAGCAGCTTGGACCGGGGAAATGAGCAGTTCTTC.

This clonotype was observed many times. The rearrangement joins TRBV15 to TRBJ2-1, with D tentatively TRBD2 (5 bases). The CDR3 length is 16 residues. The germline V gene has CDR1 LNHNV and CDR2 YYDKDF (reference sequence). Trimming took 2 bases from V and 2 from J, leaving 13 bases between them. The CDR3 DNA sequence: TGTGCCACCAGCAGAAATCGGGGAAACCCCTACAATGAGCAGTTCTTC. Residues: CATSRNRGNPYNEQFF.

This clonotype was counted a few times. J is TRBJ2-3 and V is TRBV11-2; no clear D gene. Germline values: CDR1 SGHAT, CDR2 FQNNGV. V dropped 2 bases and J dropped 6 bases, with 9 bases sitting between them. The CDR3 has 13 residues. CDR3 sequence: CASSLLRLDTQYF. In DNA, the CDR3 is TGTGCCAGCAGCTTACTGAGGCTTGATACGCAGTATTTT.

In this sample, this clonotype turned up many times. V usage is TRBV15 and J usage is TRBJ2-1; 7 bases line up with TRBD2. Germline V gives CDR1 LNHNV, CDR2 YYDKDF (reference sequence). V lost 5 bases to trimming and J lost 5 bases; unmatched junction nucleotides: 9. The CDR3 is made up of 15 amino acids. CDR3 loop: CATSLDGAGDNEQFF. CDR3 DNA sequence: TGTGCCACCAGCTTAGACGGTGCGGGGGACAATGAGCAGTTCTTC.

CDR3 nucleotide sequence: TGTGCCAGTAGTATAGGGACTAGCGGTTACTACGAGCAGTACTTC. Amino acids: CASSIGTSGYYEQYF. This chain uses TRBV19 with TRBJ2-7; 10 bases map to TRBD2. V was pared by 1 base and J by 3 bases, with 3 bases of the junction left unmatched. The germline gives CDR1 LNHDA, CDR2 SQIVND (reference sequence). CDR3 size: 15 residues. Complete variable domain (other parts from reference TRBV19 and TRBJ2-7): DGGITQSPKYLFRKEGQNVTLSCEQNLNHDAMYWYRQDPGQGLRLIYYSQIVNDFQKGDIAEGYSVSREKKESFPLTVTSAQKNPTAFYLCASSIGTSGYYEQYFGPGTRLTVT.

This clonotype showed up just a few times. This rearrangement joins TRBV4-2 to TRBJ2-3, with D tentatively TRBD1 or TRBD2 (6 bases each). The germline V and J ends were trimmed by 0 bases and 1 base, with 17 bases remaining between them. CDR1 is LGHNA and CDR2 is YNFKEQ in the germline V gene. The CDR3 totals 18 residues. The CDR3 spells CASSQDLVGGIGTDTQYF. The CDR3 nucleotides read TGTGCCAGCAGCCAAGATCTTGTAGGGGGGATTGGCACAGATACGCAGTATTTT.

This clonotype was counted only a few times. This rearrangement joins TRBV7-9 to TRBJ2-1; D is ambiguous. The CDR3 is 16 amino acids. Trimming pared 1 base from V and 9 bases from J, leaving 19 bases between. Germline lookup yields CDR1 SEHNR and CDR2 FQNEAQ (reference sequence). CDR3 in DNA: TGTGCCAGCAGCTTAGAGCTTCAAGGTGTGGATGCTGAGCAGTTCTTC. Amino acid sequence: CASSLELQGVDAEQFF.